The 13 T cell receptor beta chains listed next were all sequenced from one sample in a study of identical twins. TCRdb redid the calling of the 5' RACE reads with MiXCR, one entry per CDR3 protein. This table holds around 530,000 distinct CDR3 sequences, 12% to 15% found once. The sample was also linked to a second study, of yellow fever vaccine responses in identical twins.

Material: CD4+ T cells sorted from blood. The receptors stem from a woman aged 18-35 years in good health.

This clonotype occurred a few times. The chain recombines TRBV7-6 with TRBJ2-7; D gene unclear. Looked up from germline, CDR1 is SGHVS and CDR2 is FNYEAQ. Trimming shortened V by 1 base and J by 1 base, and 17 bases separated the two germline ends. This CDR3 has 17 amino acids. CDR3 protein: CASSLVPPVLLSYEQYF. The CDR3 DNA sequence: TGTGCCAGCAGCTTAGTTCCCCCAGTCCTCCTTTCCTACGAGCAGTACTTC.

CDR3 amino acids: CSARKGQDNSPLHF. CDR3 DNA sequence: TGCAGTGCTAGAAAAGGTCAGGATAATTCACCCCTCCACTTT. The genes are TRBV20-1 and TRBJ1-6; D not certain. Per germline, CDR1 DFQATT and CDR2 SNEGSKA (reference sequence). With 2 bases removed from V and 5 bases from J, the gap between germline ends came to 10 bases. CDR3 size: 14 residues.

This chain connects TRBV28 to TRBJ2-7; no clear D. This CDR3 spans 15 amino acids. The germline V and J ends were trimmed by 5 bases and 0 bases, with 14 bases remaining between them. CDR1 MDHEN and CDR2 SYDVKM come from the germline V gene. Here the CDR3 DNA reads TGTGCCAGCAGTACCCAAGCGAGGAGCTCCTACGAGCAGTACTTC. Residues: CASSTQARSSYEQYF.

This clonotype has more than one count but fewer than ten. The chain couples TRBV12-3 or TRBV12-4 to TRBJ1-1; D unclear. The length of the CDR3 is 10 residues. Trimming left V 5 bases short and J 5 bases short, with 3 bases between. This CDR3 is CASSQTEAFF. CDR3 DNA sequence: TGTGCCAGCAGTCAAACTGAAGCTTTCTTT.

A few counts support this clonotype. The chain links TRBV5-1 to TRBJ2-5; 13 positions match TRBD2. J lost 3 bases, V lost 5 bases, and 7 bases had no gene match. There are 16 residues in the CDR3. Germline CDR1 is SGHRS and CDR2 is YFSETQ. The CDR3 coding sequence is TGCGCCAGCAGTTGGGGACTAGCGGGAACCAAAGAGACCCAGTACTTC. It is translated as CASSWGLAGTKETQYF.

This clonotype was counted a few times. The V gene is TRBV19, the J gene TRBJ2-3, with 8 bases aligning to TRBD1. This CDR3 is built from 17 residues. Germline loops: CDR1 LNHDA, CDR2 SQIVND (reference sequence). V trimming: 7 bases; J trimming: 6 bases; junction bases outside the gene matches: 18. CDR3 residues: CASKPLGQGALRDTQYF. Written as DNA, the CDR3 is TGTGCCAGTAAACCCCTGGGGCAGGGGGCGTTACGGGATACGCAGTATTTT.

This clonotype occurred many times. This chain connects TRBV10-3 to TRBJ2-3; 10 bases are shared with TRBD2. V lost 3 bases and J lost 3; bases outside the gene matches: 3. The CDR3 contains 15 residues. Looked up from germline, CDR1 is ENHRY and CDR2 is SYGVKD. This chain's CDR3 is CAISEERGGTDTQYF. CDR3 sequence (DNA): TGTGCCATCAGTGAAGAGCGGGGGGGAACAGATACGCAGTATTTT.

This rearrangement joins TRBV23-1 to TRBJ2-7; tentatively, D is TRBD1 (5 bases). TRBV23-1 has ORF status, its function being uncertain. The CDR3 has 16 amino acids. Trimming cost V 3 bases and J 8 bases, with 23 bases left between them. CDR3 residues: CASSHPRQGPSIKQYV. The CDR3 nucleotides read TGCGCCAGCAGTCATCCCCGGCAGGGCCCCTCTATAAAGCAGTACGTC.

This clonotype has a count of ten or more. V usage is TRBV5-1 and J usage is TRBJ2-2, with D perhaps matching TRBD1 (6 bases). V was pared by 6 bases and J by 2 bases, with 17 bases between. There are 16 residues in the CDR3. Germline loops: CDR1 SGHRS, CDR2 YFSETQ. The CDR3 DNA is TGCGCCAGCAACATAAACGGACAGCGAAACACCGGGGAGCTGTTTTTT. Protein: CASNINGQRNTGELFF.

The V call is TRBV20-1, the J call TRBJ2-1; a weak D match, TRBD2 (7 bases). There are 16 residues in the CDR3. Germline CDR1 DFQATT, CDR2 SNEGSKA (reference sequence). Trimming left V 1 base short and J 4 bases short, with 17 bases between. DNA of the CDR3: TGCAGTGCTAGAGGGATGGAGGGAGGGACATACAATGAGCAGTTCTTC. Its protein is CSARGMEGGTYNEQFF.

This clonotype was counted a few times. V is TRBV20-1 and J is TRBJ2-3, with TRBD2 matching 11 bases. V shed 3 bases and J 6 bases; nucleotides not matched to a gene: 17. Germline V gene data show CDR1 as DFQATT and CDR2 as SNEGSKA (reference sequence). CDR3 length equals 18 residues. CDR3 residues: CSASSIDRGLAEGDTQYF. CDR3 DNA sequence: TGCAGTGCTAGCAGTATAGATCGGGGACTAGCGGAAGGGGATACGCAGTATTTT.

This clonotype was seen a handful of times. The V gene is TRBV5-6, the J gene TRBJ2-1, with TRBD2 identical over 12 bases. V was clipped by 2 bases and J by 0 bases; unmatched bases: 6. This CDR3 region has 18 residues. CDR1 is SGHDT, CDR2 YYEEEE, per germline. The CDR3 DNA sequence: TGTGCCAGCAGCTTTGGGACTAGCGGGTGGACCTCCTACAATGAGCAGTTCTTC. Its protein is CASSFGTSGWTSYNEQFF.

The J gene is TRBJ2-1, the V gene TRBV11-2, with 8 bases aligning to TRBD2. The CDR3 is 18 residues long. Trimming removed 2 bases from V and 1 base from J; junction bases left unmatched: 10. Germline V gene sequence: CDR1 SGHAT, CDR2 FQNNGV. The CDR3 bases are TGTGCCAGCAGCTTAATTGGCCGTAGCGGGACTTCCTACAATGAGCAGTTCTTC. This translates into CASSLIGRSGTSYNEQFF.